Listed below are T cell receptor beta chains from one sample, sequenced in a study of OX40 agonist ivuxolimab in advanced cancers. Assay used: immunoSEQ multiplex PCR; TCRdb lists only in-frame clones, some missing. The sample lists tens of thousands of clones, around 79% seen once, with approximately 11% in the top ten. Here the sequenced sample was CD4+ or CD8+ T cells sorted from blood, taken in a trial of the OX40 agonist ivuxolimab. Receptor source: an adult with an advanced solid tumor such as melanoma, head and neck, liver or kidney cancer. Both conserved end residues are part of each CDR3. The order of the fields is V gene, clone size, J gene, D gene, CDR3 DNA, CDR3 protein. The D gene is left open where the match is weak. The size of a clone is reported for some rows only, either as once, few or many, or as a class for expanded clones.

v_gene: TRBV4-1
abundance: few
j_gene: TRBJ1-1
d_gene: NA
CDR3nt: TGCGCCAGCAGCCCGAGGGAGGGTCGAATAGGTCACACTGAAGCTTTCTTT
CDR3aa: CASSPREGRIGHTEAFF

v_gene: TRBV14
abundance: NA
j_gene: TRBJ1-4
d_gene: NA
CDR3nt: TGTGCCAGCAGCCGGGGCCAAAAGCTTACTGAAAAACTGTTTTTT
CDR3aa: CASSRGQKLTEKLFF

v_gene: TRBV9
abundance: NA
j_gene: TRBJ2-3
d_gene: TRBD2
CDR3nt: TGTGCCAGCAGCGAGCGGGGGGTGGCAGATACGCAGTATTTT
CDR3aa: CASSERGVADTQYF

v_gene: TRBV4-1
abundance: NA
j_gene: TRBJ2-1
d_gene: NA
CDR3nt: TGCGCCAGCAGCCAAGCTAATGAGCAGTTCTTC
CDR3aa: CASSQANEQFF

v_gene: TRBV7-2
abundance: NA
j_gene: TRBJ2-3
d_gene: NA
CDR3nt: TGTGCCAGCAGCTTAGGCCCCTCCAGCACAGATACGCAGTATTTT
CDR3aa: CASSLGPSSTDTQYF

v_gene: TRBV27
abundance: NA
j_gene: TRBJ1-5
d_gene: NA
CDR3nt: TGTGCCAGCAGTCAAGGGGGTGCTCAGCCCCAGCATTTT
CDR3aa: CASSQGGAQPQHF

v_gene: TRBV28
abundance: NA
j_gene: TRBJ1-1
d_gene: NA
CDR3nt: TGTGCCAGCAGCCAAAGTCGTAACCCGAGGAACACTGAAGCTTTCTTT
CDR3aa: CASSQSRNPRNTEAFF

v_gene: TRBV19
abundance: NA
j_gene: TRBJ2-7
d_gene: TRBD1
CDR3nt: TGTGCCAGTTCCCCCCCGGGACAGTCCTACGAGCAGTACTTC
CDR3aa: CASSPPGQSYEQYF

v_gene: TRBV15
abundance: NA
j_gene: TRBJ2-3
d_gene: NA
CDR3nt: TGTGCCACCAGCAGAGGATCTAGCCTAGATACGCAGTATTTT
CDR3aa: CATSRGSSLDTQYF

v_gene: TRBV7-9
abundance: NA
j_gene: TRBJ2-3
d_gene: NA
CDR3nt: TGTGCCAGCAGCCAAACGTCCGGGGCGGTTGGCACAGATACGCAGTATTTT
CDR3aa: CASSQTSGAVGTDTQYF

v_gene: TRBV9
abundance: NA
j_gene: TRBJ2-5
d_gene: NA
CDR3nt: TGTGCCAGCAGCTCTGGAGGGGGGGCTTACCAAGAGACCCAGTACTTC
CDR3aa: CASSSGGGAYQETQYF

v_gene: TRBV7-6
abundance: NA
j_gene: TRBJ2-1
d_gene: TRBD1
CDR3nt: TGTGCCAGCAGCCCGACAGGGGGCGTCTCCTACAATGAGCAGTTCTTC
CDR3aa: CASSPTGGVSYNEQFF

v_gene: TRBV27
abundance: NA
j_gene: TRBJ1-5
d_gene: NA
CDR3nt: TGTGCCAGCAGTTTATCAGGTAGAGGGCCCCAGCATTTT
CDR3aa: CASSLSGRGPQHF

v_gene: TRBV10-3
abundance: NA
j_gene: TRBJ2-7
d_gene: NA
CDR3nt: TGTGCCATCAGAAAAGAGGGCTACGAGCAGTACTTC
CDR3aa: CAIRKEGYEQYF

v_gene: TRBV6-4
abundance: NA
j_gene: TRBJ2-1
d_gene: NA
CDR3nt: TGTGCCAGCAGTGAAACAGGCAGGAATGAGCAGTTCTTC
CDR3aa: CASSETGRNEQFF

v_gene: TRBV7-2
abundance: NA
j_gene: TRBJ2-1
d_gene: TRBD2
CDR3nt: TGTGCCAGCAGCTGGGGGGCTAGCGGGAGCGGTGAGCAGTTCTTC
CDR3aa: CASSWGASGSGEQFF